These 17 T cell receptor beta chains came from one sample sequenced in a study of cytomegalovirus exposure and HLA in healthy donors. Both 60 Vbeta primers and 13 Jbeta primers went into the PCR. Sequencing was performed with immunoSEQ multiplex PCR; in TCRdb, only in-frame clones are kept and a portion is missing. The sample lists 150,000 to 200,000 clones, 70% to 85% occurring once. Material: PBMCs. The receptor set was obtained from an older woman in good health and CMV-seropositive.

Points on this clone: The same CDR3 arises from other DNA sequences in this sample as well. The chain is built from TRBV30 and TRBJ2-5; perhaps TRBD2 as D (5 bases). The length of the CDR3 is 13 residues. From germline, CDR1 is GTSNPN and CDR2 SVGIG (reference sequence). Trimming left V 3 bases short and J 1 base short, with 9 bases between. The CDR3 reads CAWSVGLQETQYF. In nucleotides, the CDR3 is TGTGCCTGGAGCGTAGGACTCCAAGAGACCCAGTACTTC.

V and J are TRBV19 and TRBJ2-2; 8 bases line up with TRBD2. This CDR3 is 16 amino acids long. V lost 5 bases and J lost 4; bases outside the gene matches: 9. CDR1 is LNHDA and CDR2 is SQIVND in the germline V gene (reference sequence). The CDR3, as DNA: TGTGCCAGTAGTCTCCGGGCGGGGGGCCTCACCGGGGAGCTGTTTTTT. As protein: CASSLRAGGLTGELFF.

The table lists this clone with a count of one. Written as DNA, the CDR3 is TGTGCCAGTAGTACGGGGGGGGAAAACATTCAGTACTTC. This encodes CASSTGGENIQYF. The J gene is TRBJ2-4, the V gene TRBV19, with 8 positions matching TRBD2. The ends lost 4 bases at V and 5 bases at J; junction bases unmatched: 1. The CDR3 length is 13 residues. In germline, CDR1 is LNHDA, CDR2 SQIVND (reference sequence).

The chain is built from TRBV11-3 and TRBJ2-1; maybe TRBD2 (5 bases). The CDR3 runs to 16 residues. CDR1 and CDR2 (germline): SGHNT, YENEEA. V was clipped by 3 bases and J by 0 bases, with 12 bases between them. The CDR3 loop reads CASSLAGSSSYNEQFF. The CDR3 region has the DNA TGTGCCAGCAGCTTGGCGGGTTCGAGCTCCTACAATGAGCAGTTCTTC.

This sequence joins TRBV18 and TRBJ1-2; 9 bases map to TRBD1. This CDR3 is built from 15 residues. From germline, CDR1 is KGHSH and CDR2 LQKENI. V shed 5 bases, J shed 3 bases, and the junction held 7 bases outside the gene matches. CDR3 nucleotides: TGTGCCAGCTCATCTTGGACAGGGGAGTACTATGGCTACACCTTC. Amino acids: CASSSWTGEYYGYTF.

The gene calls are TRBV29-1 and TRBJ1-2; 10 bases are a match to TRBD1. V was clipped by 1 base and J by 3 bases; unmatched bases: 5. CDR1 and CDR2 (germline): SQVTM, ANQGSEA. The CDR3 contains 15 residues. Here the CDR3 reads CSVEGATGGDYGYTF. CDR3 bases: TGCAGCGTTGAAGGGGCGACAGGGGGCGACTATGGCTACACCTTC. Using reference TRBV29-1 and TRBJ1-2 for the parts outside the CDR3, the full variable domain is SAVISQKPSRDICQRGTSLTIQCQVDSQVTMMFWYRQQPGQSLTLIATANQGSEATYESGFVIDKFPISRPNLTFSTLTVSNMSPEDSSIYLCSVEGATGGDYGYTFGSGTRLTVV.

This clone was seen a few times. The CDR3 is CSVTIGGLSPYEQYF. The CDR3 nucleotides read TGCAGCGTTACGATAGGGGGCCTATCCCCCTACGAGCAGTACTTC. The V and J genes are TRBV29-1 and TRBJ2-7; TRBD1 aligns across 7 bases. J was trimmed by 2 bases and V by 5 bases; bases with no gene match: 12. The CDR3 totals 15 residues. Germline V gene data show CDR1 as SQVTM and CDR2 as ANQGSEA.

CDR3 in amino acids: CASSLQGDYGYTF. The CDR3 nucleotides are TGTGCCAGCAGCCTACAGGGAGACTATGGCTACACCTTC. The chain couples TRBV7-2 to TRBJ1-2; possibly TRBD1 for D (6 bases). Germline V gene lookup returns CDR1 SGHTA and CDR2 FQGNSA. This CDR3 spans 13 amino acids. Trimming took off 5 bases at V and 3 bases at J, with 10 bases between the two ends. The entire variable domain, with the rest obtained from reference TRBV7-2 and TRBJ1-2, is as follows: GAGVSQSPSNKVTEKGKDVELRCDPISGHTALYWYRQSLGQGLEFLIYFQGNSAPDKSGLPSDRFSAERTGGSVSTLTIQRTQQEDSAVYLCASSLQGDYGYTFGSGTRLTVV.

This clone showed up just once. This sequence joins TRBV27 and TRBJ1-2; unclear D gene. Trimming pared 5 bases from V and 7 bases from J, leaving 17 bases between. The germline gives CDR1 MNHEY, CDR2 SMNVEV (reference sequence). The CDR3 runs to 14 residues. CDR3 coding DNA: TGTGCCAGCAGTCCCCAGGTCATAGGTAGTGGCTACACCTTC. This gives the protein CASSPQVIGSGYTF.

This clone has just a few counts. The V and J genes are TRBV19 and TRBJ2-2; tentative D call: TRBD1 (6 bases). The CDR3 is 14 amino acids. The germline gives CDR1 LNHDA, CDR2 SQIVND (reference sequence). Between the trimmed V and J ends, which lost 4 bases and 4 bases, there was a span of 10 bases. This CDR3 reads CASSTDSPTGELFF. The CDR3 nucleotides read TGTGCCAGTAGTACGGACAGCCCCACCGGGGAGCTGTTTTTT.

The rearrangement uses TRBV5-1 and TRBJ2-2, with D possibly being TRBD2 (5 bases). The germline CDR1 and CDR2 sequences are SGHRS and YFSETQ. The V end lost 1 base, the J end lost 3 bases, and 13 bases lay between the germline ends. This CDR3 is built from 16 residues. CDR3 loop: CASSLTGKTDTGELFF. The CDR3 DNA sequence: TGCGCCAGCAGCTTGACGGGGAAAACGGACACCGGGGAGCTGTTTTTT.

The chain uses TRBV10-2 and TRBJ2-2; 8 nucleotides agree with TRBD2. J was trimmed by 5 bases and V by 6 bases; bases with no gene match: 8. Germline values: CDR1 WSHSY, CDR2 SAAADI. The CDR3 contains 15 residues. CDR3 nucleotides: TGCGCCAGCAGGGAAATAGCGGGGTGGACCGGGGAGCTGTTTTTT. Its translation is CASREIAGWTGELFF.

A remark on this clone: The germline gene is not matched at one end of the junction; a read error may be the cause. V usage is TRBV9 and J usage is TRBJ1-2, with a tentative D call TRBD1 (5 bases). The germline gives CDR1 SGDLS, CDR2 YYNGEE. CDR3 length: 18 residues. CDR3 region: CASTVPTPPKGVRGGYTF. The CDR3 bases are TGTGCCAGCACCGTACCCACCCCCCCTAAAGGGGTAAGGGGTGGCTACACCTTC.

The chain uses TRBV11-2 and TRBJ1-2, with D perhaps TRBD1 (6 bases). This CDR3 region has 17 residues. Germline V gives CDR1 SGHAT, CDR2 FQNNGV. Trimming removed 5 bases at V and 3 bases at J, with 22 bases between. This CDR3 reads CASSPAGGAALDYGYTF. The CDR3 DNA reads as TGTGCCAGCAGCCCGGCGGGGGGGGCGGCACTGGACTATGGCTACACCTTC.

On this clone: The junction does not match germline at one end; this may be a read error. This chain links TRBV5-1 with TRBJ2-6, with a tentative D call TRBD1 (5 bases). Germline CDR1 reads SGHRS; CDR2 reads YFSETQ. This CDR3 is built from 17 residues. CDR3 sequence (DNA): TGCGCCAGCAGTAAACCCCGACCGAACTCTGGGGCCAACGGCCTGACTTTC. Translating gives CASSKPRPNSGANGLTF. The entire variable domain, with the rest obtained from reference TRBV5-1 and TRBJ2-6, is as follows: KAGVTQTPRYLIKTRGQQVTLSCSPISGHRSVSWYQQTPGQGLQFLFEYFSETQRNKGNFPGRFSGRQFSNSRSEMNVSTLELGDSALYLCASSKPRPNSGANGLTFGAGSRLTVL.

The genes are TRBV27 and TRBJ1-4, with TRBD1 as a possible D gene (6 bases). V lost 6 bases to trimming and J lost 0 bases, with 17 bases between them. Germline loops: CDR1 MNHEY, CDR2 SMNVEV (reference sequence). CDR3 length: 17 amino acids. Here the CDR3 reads CASSPGHGQTTNEKLFF. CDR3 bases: TGTGCCAGCAGCCCGGGACATGGGCAGACAACTAATGAAAAACTGTTTTTT.

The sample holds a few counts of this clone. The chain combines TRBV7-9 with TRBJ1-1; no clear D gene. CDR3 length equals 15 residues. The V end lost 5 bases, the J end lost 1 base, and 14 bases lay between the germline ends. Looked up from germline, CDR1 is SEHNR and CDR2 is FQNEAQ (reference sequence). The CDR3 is CASSRHTRGNTEAFF. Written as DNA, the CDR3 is TGTGCCAGCAGCCGACATACGCGGGGGAACACTGAAGCTTTCTTT.